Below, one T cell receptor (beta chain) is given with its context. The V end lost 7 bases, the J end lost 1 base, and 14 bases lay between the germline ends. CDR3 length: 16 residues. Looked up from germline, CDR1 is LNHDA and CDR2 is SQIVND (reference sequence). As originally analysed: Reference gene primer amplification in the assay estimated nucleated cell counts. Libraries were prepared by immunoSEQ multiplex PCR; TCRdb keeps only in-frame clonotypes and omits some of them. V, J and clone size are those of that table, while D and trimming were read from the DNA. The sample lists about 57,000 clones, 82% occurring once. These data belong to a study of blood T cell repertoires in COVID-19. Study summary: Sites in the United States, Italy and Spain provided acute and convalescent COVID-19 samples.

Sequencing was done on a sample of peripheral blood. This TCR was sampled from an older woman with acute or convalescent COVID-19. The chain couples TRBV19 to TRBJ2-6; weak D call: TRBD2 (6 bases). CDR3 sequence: CASNSGDPSGANVLTF. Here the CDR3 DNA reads TGTGCCAGTAATAGCGGAGATCCTTCTGGGGCCAACGTCCTGACTTTC.